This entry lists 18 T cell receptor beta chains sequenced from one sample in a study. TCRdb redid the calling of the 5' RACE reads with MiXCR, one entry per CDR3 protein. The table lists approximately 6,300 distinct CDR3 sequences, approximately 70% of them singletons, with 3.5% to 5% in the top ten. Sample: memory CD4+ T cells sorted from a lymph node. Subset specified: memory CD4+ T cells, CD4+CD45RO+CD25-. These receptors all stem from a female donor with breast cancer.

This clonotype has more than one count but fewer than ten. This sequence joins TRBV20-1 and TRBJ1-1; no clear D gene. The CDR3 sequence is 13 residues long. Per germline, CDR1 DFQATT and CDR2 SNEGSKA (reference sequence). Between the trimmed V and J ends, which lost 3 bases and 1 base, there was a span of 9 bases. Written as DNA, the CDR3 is TGCAGTGCTAGCTTTCCTCAGAACACTGAAGCTTTCTTT. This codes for CSASFPQNTEAFF.

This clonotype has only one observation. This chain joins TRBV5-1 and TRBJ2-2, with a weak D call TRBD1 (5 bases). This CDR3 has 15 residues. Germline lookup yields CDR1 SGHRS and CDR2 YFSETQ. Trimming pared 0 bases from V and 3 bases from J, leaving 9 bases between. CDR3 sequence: CASSLATAYTGELFF. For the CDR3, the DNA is TGCGCCAGCAGCTTGGCGACAGCCTACACCGGGGAGCTGTTTTTT.

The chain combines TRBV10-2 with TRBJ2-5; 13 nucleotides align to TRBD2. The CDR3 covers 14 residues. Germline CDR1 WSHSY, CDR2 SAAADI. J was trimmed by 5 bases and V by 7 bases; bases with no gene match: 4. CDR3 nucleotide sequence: TGCGCCAGCACTGGACTAGCGGGGGTGGAGACCCAGTACTTC. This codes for CASTGLAGVETQYF.

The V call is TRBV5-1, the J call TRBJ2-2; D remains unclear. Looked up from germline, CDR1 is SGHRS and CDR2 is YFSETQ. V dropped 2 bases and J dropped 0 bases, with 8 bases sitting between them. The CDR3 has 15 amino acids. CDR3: CASSFNNANTGELFF. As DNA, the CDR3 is TGCGCCAGCAGCTTTAATAACGCGAACACCGGGGAGCTGTTTTTT.

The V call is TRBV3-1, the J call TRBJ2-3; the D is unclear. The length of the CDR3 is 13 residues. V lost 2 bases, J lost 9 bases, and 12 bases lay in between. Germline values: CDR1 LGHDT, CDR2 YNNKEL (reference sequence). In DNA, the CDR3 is TGTGCCAGCAGCCAAAATTTGGGCGTAACGCAGTATTTT. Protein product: CASSQNLGVTQYF.

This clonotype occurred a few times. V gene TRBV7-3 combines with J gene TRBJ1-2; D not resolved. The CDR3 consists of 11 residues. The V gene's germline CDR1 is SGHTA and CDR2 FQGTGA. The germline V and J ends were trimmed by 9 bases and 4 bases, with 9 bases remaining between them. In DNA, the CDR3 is TGTGCCAGACAAAGTGCCTATGGCTACACCTTC. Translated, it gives CARQSAYGYTF. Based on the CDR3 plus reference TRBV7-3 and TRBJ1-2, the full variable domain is GAGVSQTPSNKVTEKGKYVELRCDPISGHTALYWYRQSLGQGPEFLIYFQGTGAADDSGLPNDRFFAVRPEGSVSTLKIQRTERGDSAVYLCARQSAYGYTFGSGTRLTVV.

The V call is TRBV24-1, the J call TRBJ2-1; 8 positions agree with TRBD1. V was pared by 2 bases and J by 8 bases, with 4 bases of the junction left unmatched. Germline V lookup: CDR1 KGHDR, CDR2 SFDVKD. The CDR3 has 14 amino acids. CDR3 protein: CATSDSDRGYEQFF. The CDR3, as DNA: TGTGCCACCAGTGATTCTGACAGGGGCTATGAGCAGTTCTTC.

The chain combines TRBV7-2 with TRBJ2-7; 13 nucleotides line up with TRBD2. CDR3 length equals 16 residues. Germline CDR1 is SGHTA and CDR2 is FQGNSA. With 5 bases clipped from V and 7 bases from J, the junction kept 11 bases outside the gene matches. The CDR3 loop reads CASSPRTSGSVVEQYF. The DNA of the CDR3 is TGTGCCAGCAGCCCCCGGACTAGCGGGAGCGTGGTAGAGCAGTACTTC.

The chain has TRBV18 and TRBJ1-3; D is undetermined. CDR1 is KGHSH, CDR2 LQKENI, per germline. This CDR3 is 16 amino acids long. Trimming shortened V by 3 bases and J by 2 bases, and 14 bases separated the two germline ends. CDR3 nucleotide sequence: TGTGCCAGCTCACCCTCGGACGGCCGCCCTGGAAACACCATATATTTT. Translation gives CASSPSDGRPGNTIYF.

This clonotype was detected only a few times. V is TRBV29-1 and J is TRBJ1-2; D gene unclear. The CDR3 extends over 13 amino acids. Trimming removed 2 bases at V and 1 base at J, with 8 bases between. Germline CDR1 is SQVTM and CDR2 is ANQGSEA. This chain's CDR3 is CSVERGRNYGYTF. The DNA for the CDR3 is TGCAGCGTTGAACGAGGACGTAACTATGGCTACACCTTC.

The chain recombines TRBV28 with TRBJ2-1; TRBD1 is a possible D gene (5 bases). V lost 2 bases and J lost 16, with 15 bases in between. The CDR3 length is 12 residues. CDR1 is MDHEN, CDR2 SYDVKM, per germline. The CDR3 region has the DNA TGTGCCAGCAGTTTACAGGGTCGGCCTCATTTCTTC. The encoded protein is CASSLQGRPHFF.

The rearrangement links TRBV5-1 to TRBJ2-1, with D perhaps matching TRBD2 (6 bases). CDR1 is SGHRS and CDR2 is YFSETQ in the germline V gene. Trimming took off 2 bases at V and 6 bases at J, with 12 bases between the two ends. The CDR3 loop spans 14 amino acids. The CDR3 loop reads CASSFGSQGNEQFF. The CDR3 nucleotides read TGCGCCAGCAGCTTCGGGAGTCAGGGCAATGAGCAGTTCTTC.

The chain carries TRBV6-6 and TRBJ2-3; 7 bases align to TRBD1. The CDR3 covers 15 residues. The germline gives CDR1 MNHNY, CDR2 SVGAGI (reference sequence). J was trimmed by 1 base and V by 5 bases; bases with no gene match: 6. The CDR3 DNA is TGTGCCAGCAGTGGACAGGCCTGGGGCACAGATACGCAGTATTTT. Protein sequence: CASSGQAWGTDTQYF.

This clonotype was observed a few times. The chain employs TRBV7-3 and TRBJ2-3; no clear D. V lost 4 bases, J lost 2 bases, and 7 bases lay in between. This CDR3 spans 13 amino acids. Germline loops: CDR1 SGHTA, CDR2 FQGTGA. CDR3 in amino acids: CASSSPNTDTQYF. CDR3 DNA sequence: TGTGCCAGCAGCTCCCCTAACACAGATACGCAGTATTTT. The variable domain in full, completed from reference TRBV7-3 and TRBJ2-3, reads GAGVSQTPSNKVTEKGKYVELRCDPISGHTALYWYRQSLGQGPEFLIYFQGTGAADDSGLPNDRFFAVRPEGSVSTLKIQRTERGDSAVYLCASSSPNTDTQYFGPGTRLTVL.

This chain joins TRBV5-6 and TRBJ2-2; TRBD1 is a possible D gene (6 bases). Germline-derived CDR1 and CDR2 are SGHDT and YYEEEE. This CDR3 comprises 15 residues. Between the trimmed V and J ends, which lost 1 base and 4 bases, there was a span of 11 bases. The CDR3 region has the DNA TGTGCCAGCAGCTTGCTGGGGGCGTCCACCGGGGAGCTGTTTTTT. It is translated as CASSLLGASTGELFF.

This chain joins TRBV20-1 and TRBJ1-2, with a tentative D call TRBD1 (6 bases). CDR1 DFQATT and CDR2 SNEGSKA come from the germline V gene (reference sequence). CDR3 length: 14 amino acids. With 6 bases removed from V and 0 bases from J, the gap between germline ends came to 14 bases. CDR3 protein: CSAQGSVANYGYTF. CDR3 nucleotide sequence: TGCAGTGCGCAGGGGTCAGTAGCTAACTATGGCTACACCTTC.

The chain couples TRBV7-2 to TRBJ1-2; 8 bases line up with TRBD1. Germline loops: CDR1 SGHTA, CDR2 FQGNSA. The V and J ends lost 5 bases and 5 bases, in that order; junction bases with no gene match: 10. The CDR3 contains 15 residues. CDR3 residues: CASSELVGTGYGYTF. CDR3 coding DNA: TGTGCCAGCAGCGAACTTGTCGGGACAGGATATGGCTACACCTTC.

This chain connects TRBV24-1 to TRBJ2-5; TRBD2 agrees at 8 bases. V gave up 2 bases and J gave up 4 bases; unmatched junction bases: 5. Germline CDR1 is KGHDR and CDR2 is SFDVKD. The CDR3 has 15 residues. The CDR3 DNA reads TGTGCCACCAGTGATTCCGGGGGGGTCGGAGAGACCCAGTACTTC. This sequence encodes CATSDSGGVGETQYF.